The rows below give T cell receptor beta chains drawn from one sample of a study of cytomegalovirus exposure and HLA in healthy donors. Libraries were prepared by immunoSEQ multiplex PCR; TCRdb keeps only in-frame clonotypes and omits some of them. The sample holds 130,000 or so clones, around 73% seen once. Sequencing was carried out using PBMCs. These receptors were taken from a man in his fifties in good health and CMV-seronegative. CDR3s leave out the opening cysteine and the closing phenylalanine or tryptophan.

j_gene: TRBJ1-5; v_gene: TRBV14; CDR3aa: ASSLTGVGQPQH
j_gene: TRBJ1-2; v_gene: TRBV20-1; CDR3aa: SAWTDEGYT
j_gene: TRBJ2-3; v_gene: TRBV20-1; CDR3aa: SAVQGDTQY
j_gene: TRBJ2-1; v_gene: TRBV9; CDR3aa: ASSPRGVTSGRAEQF
j_gene: TRBJ2-7; v_gene: TRBV6-1; CDR3aa: ASSEFTGTAYYEQY
j_gene: TRBJ1-5; v_gene: TRBV7-8; CDR3aa: ASSSTGLEPQH
j_gene: TRBJ2-7; v_gene: TRBV7-2; CDR3aa: ASSLDYGTGSEQY
j_gene: TRBJ2-2; v_gene: TRBV19; CDR3aa: ASSIGGLAGGPGELF
j_gene: TRBJ2-7; v_gene: TRBV14; CDR3aa: ASSHLRDRGGEQY
j_gene: TRBJ2-1; v_gene: TRBV11-1; CDR3aa: ASSLSRLSYNEQF
j_gene: TRBJ2-1; v_gene: TRBV5-4; CDR3aa: ASRASGYNEQF
j_gene: TRBJ2-1; v_gene: TRBV5-1; CDR3aa: ASSGGRGPNEQF
j_gene: TRBJ2-1; v_gene: TRBV29-1; CDR3aa: SVAGTSGRRNNEQF
j_gene: TRBJ2-3; v_gene: TRBV9; CDR3aa: ASSPFSGGSGRADTQY
j_gene: TRBJ2-5; v_gene: TRBV13; CDR3aa: ASSWDSQETQY
j_gene: TRBJ1-3; v_gene: TRBV6-5; CDR3aa: ASSYSRLAGNTIY
j_gene: TRBJ1-1; v_gene: TRBV5-1; CDR3aa: ASSAGDFREAF
j_gene: TRBJ1-6; v_gene: TRBV5-1; CDR3aa: ASSLRRDSPLH
j_gene: TRBJ1-1; v_gene: TRBV6-1; CDR3aa: ASIAGFRGMTEAF